The 13 T cell receptor beta chains in this list originate from one sample, sequenced in a study of cytomegalovirus exposure and HLA in healthy donors. The PCR made use of 60 Vbeta and 13 Jbeta primers. The table came from immunoSEQ multiplex PCR; TCRdb's copy has only in-frame clones and leaves some out. The sample records about 110,000 clones, under 85% being singletons. Source material: PBMCs. The receptors stem from a male donor in good health and CMV-seronegative.

The rearrangement joins TRBV7-9 to TRBJ1-2; 7 bases align to TRBD1. J lost 1 base, V lost 6 bases, and 14 bases had no gene match. The CDR3 loop spans 17 amino acids. Per germline, CDR1 SEHNR and CDR2 FQNEAQ (reference sequence). The CDR3 loop reads CASSLQTGTEINYGYTF. The CDR3 nucleotides read TGTGCCAGCAGTCTACAAACAGGGACAGAGATTAACTATGGCTACACCTTC.

The genes are TRBV29-1 and TRBJ2-5; D may be TRBD1 (6 bases). Germline V gives CDR1 SQVTM, CDR2 ANQGSEA. This CDR3 has 12 amino acids. Between the trimmed V and J ends, which lost 7 bases and 7 bases, there was a span of 16 bases. In DNA form, the CDR3 reads TGCAGCGGACCGGGACACGGAGGGACCCAGTACTTC. Its protein product is CSGPGHGGTQYF.

The chain uses TRBV11-2 and TRBJ1-1; D is unclear. CDR3 size: 14 residues. The germline V gene has CDR1 SGHAT and CDR2 FQNNGV. The V end was cut by 3 bases, the J end by 4 bases, with 12 bases between. CDR3 loop: CASSLYTGGTEAFF. For the CDR3, the DNA is TGTGCCAGCAGCTTGTATACGGGAGGCACTGAAGCTTTCTTT.

The chain joins TRBV14 to TRBJ1-3, with 8 bases matching TRBD1. Germline CDR1 reads SGHDN; CDR2 reads FVKESK. The CDR3 extends over 16 amino acids. V trimming: 1 base; J trimming: 5 bases; junction bases outside the gene matches: 7. CDR3 loop: CASSQGRTGLRNTIYF. CDR3 bases: TGTGCCAGCAGCCAAGGGAGGACAGGGCTCCGAAACACCATATATTTT.

This sequence joins TRBV18 and TRBJ1-1; 9 nucleotides agree with TRBD1. CDR3 length: 13 residues. Germline CDR1 KGHSH, CDR2 LQKENI. With V trimmed by 6 bases and J by 6 bases, 5 bases remained unmatched. CDR3 sequence (DNA): TGTGCCAGCTCCCCTACAGGGGGCTCTGAAGCTTTCTTT. Residues: CASSPTGGSEAFF.

To note about this clone: Germline is not matched at one junction end, which may reflect a read error. The chain couples TRBV2 to TRBJ1-2, with D possibly being TRBD1 (5 bases). CDR1 is SNHLY and CDR2 is FYNNEI in the germline V gene. The CDR3 has 14 amino acids. This chain's CDR3 is CVSSEATGNYGYTF. The CDR3 DNA is TGTGTCAGCAGTGAAGCAACAGGAAACTATGGCTACACCTTC.

As regards this clone: Germline is not matched at one junction end, which may reflect a read error. V and J are TRBV7-9 and TRBJ1-4; the D is unclear. Germline V gives CDR1 SEHNR, CDR2 FQNEAQ (reference sequence). The CDR3 covers 11 residues. CDR3 bases: TGTCCCAGCAGCGCAGCTGGAGAAGCCAGTTTT. It codes for CPSSAAGEASF.

The chain has TRBV2 and TRBJ1-1, with TRBD1 matching over 7 bases. The trim removed 5 bases at V and 0 bases at J, leaving 9 bases unmatched. This CDR3 region has 16 residues. Germline V lookup: CDR1 SNHLY, CDR2 FYNNEI. Here the CDR3 reads CASSPRQGNLNTEAFF. In nucleotides, the CDR3 is TGTGCCAGCAGTCCACGACAGGGAAATTTGAACACTGAAGCTTTCTTT.

This clone was seen a handful of times. The V and J genes are TRBV5-1 and TRBJ1-3; 11 nucleotides line up with TRBD1. Losses at the gene ends were 3 bases for V and 4 bases for J; bases not matched to a gene: 3. The CDR3 has 15 residues. In germline, CDR1 is SGHRS, CDR2 YFSETQ. CDR3 nucleotides: TGCGCCAGCAGCTCGGACAGGGGGCGAGGAAACACCATATATTTT. Translated, it gives CASSSDRGRGNTIYF.

The chain links TRBV28 to TRBJ2-3; TRBD1 matches 10 bases. The V and J ends lost 8 bases and 3 bases, in that order; junction bases with no gene match: 5. This CDR3 comprises 14 residues. The germline gives CDR1 MDHEN, CDR2 SYDVKM. The CDR3 DNA reads as TGTGCCAGCGGGGGACAGGGGAGGACAGATACGCAGTATTTT. This translates into CASGGQGRTDTQYF.

This clone was detected only a few times. This rearrangement joins TRBV6-4 to TRBJ2-2, with a tentative D call TRBD2 (5 bases). The CDR3 is 15 amino acids. Germline V lookup: CDR1 MRHNA, CDR2 SNTAGT. V lost 0 bases and J lost 1, with 6 bases in between. In DNA, the CDR3 is TGTGCCAGCAGTGACTCTGGAGGGAACACCGGGGAGCTGTTTTTT. Its translation is CASSDSGGNTGELFF.

A few counts support this clone. This chain links TRBV28 with TRBJ1-5; 7 bases align to TRBD1. The junction had 10 bases not matched to a gene; V was cut back by 7 bases and J by 1 base. The CDR3 is 16 residues long. Germline V CDR1 and CDR2: MDHEN, SYDVKM. As DNA, the CDR3 is TGTGCCAGCAAAACCGGGGCAGGGGGAAGCAATCAGCCCCAGCATTTT. Its translation is CASKTGAGGSNQPQHF.

The gene calls are TRBV7-7 and TRBJ2-5, with 16 bases fitting TRBD2. Germline trimming cut 5 bases from V and 5 bases from J; bases unmatched to any gene: 2. The CDR3 is 15 residues long. CDR1 is SSHAT, CDR2 FNYEAQ, per germline (reference sequence). The CDR3 nucleotides read TGTGCCAGCAGCCGGGGACTAGCGGGAGGGGAGACCCAGTACTTC. This sequence encodes CASSRGLAGGETQYF.